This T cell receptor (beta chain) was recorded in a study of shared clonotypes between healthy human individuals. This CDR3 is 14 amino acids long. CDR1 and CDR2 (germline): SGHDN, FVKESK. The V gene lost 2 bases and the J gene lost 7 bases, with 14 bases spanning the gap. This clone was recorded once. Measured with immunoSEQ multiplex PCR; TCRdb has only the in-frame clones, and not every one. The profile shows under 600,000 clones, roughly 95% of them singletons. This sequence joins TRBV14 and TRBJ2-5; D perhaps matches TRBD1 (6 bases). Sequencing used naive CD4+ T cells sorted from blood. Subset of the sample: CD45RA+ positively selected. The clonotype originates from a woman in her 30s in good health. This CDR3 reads CASSQTGLRGTQYF. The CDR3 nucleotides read TGTGCCAGCAGCCAAACAGGGTTACGGGGGACCCAGTACTTC.